The clone carrying this T cell receptor (beta chain) occurred a few times. This entry comes from a study of beta chain features in type 1 diabetes. J lost 4 bases, V lost 4 bases, and 15 bases had no gene match. CDR1 and CDR2 (germline): SGHNT, YYREEE (reference sequence). The CDR3 is made up of 17 amino acids. Reverse transcription of all isolated RNA meant that expressed TCRB transcripts were sequenced. The table came from immunoSEQ multiplex PCR; TCRdb's copy has only in-frame clones and leaves some out. Of 150,000 to 200,000 clones detected, roughly 9.1% appear once; the ten largest clones hold roughly 2.5%.

The sequenced sample was central memory CD4+ T cells from blood. V usage is TRBV5-4 and J usage is TRBJ2-5, with TRBD1 matching 8 bases. This TCR derives from a young woman in good health. The CDR3 sequence is CASSPSGRGLGGETQYF. CDR3 DNA sequence: TGTGCCAGCAGCCCGTCGGGCAGGGGGCTGGGGGGAGAGACCCAGTACTTC.